This T cell receptor (beta chain) originates from a study of blood T cell repertoires in COVID-19. TCRdb's table, derived via immunoSEQ multiplex PCR, lists solely in-frame clones and lacks some. The sample lists 110,000 or so clones; under 90% were seen once. J was trimmed by 7 bases and V by 3 bases; bases with no gene match: 10. Germline CDR1 is KGHDR and CDR2 is SFDVKD. The CDR3 has 15 residues. The clonotype originates from a man older than 75 with acute or convalescent COVID-19. The genes are TRBV24-1 and TRBJ1-1; 7 bases are shared with TRBD1. The sequenced sample consisted of peripheral blood. In nucleotides, the CDR3 is TGTGCCACCAGTGATCCCCGACAGGGCCAACGTGAAGCTTTCTTT. Encoded protein: CATSDPRQGQREAFF.